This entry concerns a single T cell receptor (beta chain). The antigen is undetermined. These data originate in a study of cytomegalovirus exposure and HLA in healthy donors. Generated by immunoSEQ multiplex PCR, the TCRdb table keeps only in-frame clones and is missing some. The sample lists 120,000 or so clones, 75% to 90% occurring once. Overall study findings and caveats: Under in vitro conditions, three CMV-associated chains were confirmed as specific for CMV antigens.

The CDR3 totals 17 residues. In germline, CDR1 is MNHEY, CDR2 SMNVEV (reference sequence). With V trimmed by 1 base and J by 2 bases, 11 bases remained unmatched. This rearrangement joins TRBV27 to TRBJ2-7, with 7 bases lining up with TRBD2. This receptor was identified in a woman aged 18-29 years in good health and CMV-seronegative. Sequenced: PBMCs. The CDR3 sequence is CASSLYAGQGGPYEQYF. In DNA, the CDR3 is TGTGCCAGCAGTTTATACGCGGGGCAGGGAGGGCCCTACGAGCAGTACTTC.